This section outlines one T cell receptor (beta chain) sequence together with its context. Its antigen is not known. Nominally healthy donors provided the samples, though records likely missed some immune exposures. The CDR3 length is 17 residues. V lost 6 bases and J 0 bases, leaving 18 bases between the germline ends. Germline CDR1 KGHSH, CDR2 LQKENI. The entry originates in a study of cytomegalovirus exposure and HLA in healthy donors. Across the whole study: Among the roughly 400 genotyped donors, over 70% were placed in the Caucasian-associated ancestry cluster. Study-wide results and caveats: The classifier, whose performance was assessed in both the original and validation cohorts, reportedly diagnosed cytomegalovirus status with high specificity and sensitivity. Presence/absence analyses took donor sequencing depth as roughly uniform.

Both 60 Vbeta primers and 13 Jbeta primers went into the PCR. Sequencing used immunoSEQ multiplex PCR; TCRdb keeps in-frame clones, though not all of them. The repertoire holds under 300,000 clones, nearly 95% seen once, with roughly 1.6% in the top ten. The rearrangement joins TRBV18 to TRBJ1-5, with D unresolved. This clonotype was sampled from a girl aged 2 to 9 in good health and CMV-seronegative. Sequenced sample: PBMCs. Here the CDR3 reads CASSSAGSHYSNQPQHF. DNA of the CDR3: TGTGCCAGCTCGTCCGCCGGGAGCCACTATAGCAATCAGCCCCAGCATTTT.